A few counts support the clone carrying this T cell receptor (beta chain). Antigen: not known. Based on CD45RO/CCR7/CD25/CD127/CD95/CD27, CD4+ regulatory, stem cell-like memory, naive and central memory cells were sorted. This CDR3 has 17 residues. The data belong to a study of beta chain features in type 1 diabetes. Expressed TCRB transcripts were sequenced, since all the RNA that had been isolated was reverse transcribed. Sequencing used immunoSEQ multiplex PCR; TCRdb keeps in-frame clones, though not all of them. The sample gives 120,000 or so clones, roughly 17% of which show up once; about 2.4% is in the top ten. Study conclusions and caveats: TCRB CDR3s were moderately but significantly shorter in Type 1 diabetes patients in all four CD4+ subsets.

The source is a man younger than 35 with type 1 diabetes. J is TRBJ2-7 and V is TRBV21-1; the listed D gene, TRBD1, was not tested against the DNA. TRBV21-1 is a known pseudogene. The sequenced material came from central memory CD4+ T cells from blood. CDR3 sequence: CASSKVFEDRTVYEQYF. DNA of the CDR3: TGTGCCAGCAGCAAAGTTTTTGAGGACAGGACAGTCTACGAGCAGTACTTC.